This T cell receptor beta chain was documented in a study of T cells after yellow fever vaccination. Study at large: When fractions had low cell numbers, they were prepared with SMART-Seq v4 Ultra Low Input. General study findings and limits: Primary-vaccination clones mostly resurfaced post-booster (96% CD4, approximately 90% CD8).

This CDR3 region has 15 residues. CDR1 is DFQATT and CDR2 is SNEGSKA in the germline V gene (reference sequence). The V end lost 7 bases, the J end lost 6 bases, and 23 bases lay between the germline ends. Many counts were recorded for this clonotype. Its matching antigen is unknown. One entry per CDR3 protein results from TCRdb running MiXCR on the 5' RACE reads. The table includes 620,000 or so distinct CDR3 sequences, about 12% detected once. The sequence came from a man younger than 45 who received the YFV17D yellow fever vaccine. J is TRBJ2-3 and V is TRBV20-1; D perhaps matches TRBD1 (6 bases). The material sequenced was PBMCs, taken on the day of the yellow fever booster vaccination. The CDR3 loop is CSGTPGHMTTDTQYF. CDR3 coding DNA: TGCAGTGGCACTCCGGGACATATGACTACGGATACGCAGTATTTT.